Following are 14 T cell receptor beta chains from one sample sequenced in a study of technical replicates of blood from a few donors. Some clones are missing from TCRdb's copy, which holds only in-frame ones; the method was immunoSEQ multiplex PCR. The data show some 78,000 clones, around 94% seen once. Material: T cells isolated from PBMCs. These receptors all come from a human donor in good health.

This sequence joins TRBV2 and TRBJ2-7; D call uncertain. Germline V gene data show CDR1 as SNHLY and CDR2 as FYNNEI. Trimming left V 5 bases short and J 3 bases short, with 11 bases between. The length of the CDR3 is 13 residues. Here the CDR3 DNA reads TGTGCCAGCAGTAGAGACACAATCTACGAGCAGTACTTC. This codes for CASSRDTIYEQYF.

The chain carries TRBV27 and TRBJ1-5; 9 bases fit TRBD1. From germline, CDR1 is MNHEY and CDR2 SMNVEV (reference sequence). The CDR3 extends over 15 amino acids. V shed 6 bases and J 5 bases; nucleotides not matched to a gene: 8. The CDR3 is CASRLLTGGHQPQHF. The CDR3, as DNA: TGTGCCAGCAGACTACTTACAGGGGGCCATCAGCCCCAGCATTTT.

The chain is built from TRBV11-2 and TRBJ2-1, with 8 bases matching TRBD2. The CDR3 has 15 residues. With 0 bases clipped from V and 6 bases from J, the junction kept 4 bases outside the gene matches. From germline, CDR1 is SGHAT and CDR2 FQNNGV. CDR3 amino acids: CASSLDPGLANEQFF. The CDR3 region has the DNA TGTGCCAGCAGCTTAGATCCCGGACTAGCCAATGAGCAGTTCTTC.

The chain is built from TRBV7-9 and TRBJ2-1; D is unclear. V gave up 3 bases and J gave up 5 bases, with 11 bases separating them. The germline CDR1 and CDR2 sequences are SEHNR and FQNEAQ (reference sequence). This CDR3 region has 14 residues. The CDR3 DNA is TGTGCCAGCAGCTTTTCAAACTTACACAATGAGCAGTTCTTC. It encodes CASSFSNLHNEQFF.

J is TRBJ1-4 and V is TRBV10-3, with TRBD1 matching 7 bases. The CDR3 is 13 amino acids. V shed 3 bases and J 7 bases; nucleotides not matched to a gene: 2. Germline V gene lookup returns CDR1 ENHRY and CDR2 SYGVKD. The CDR3 spells CAISEDRAEKLFF. CDR3 coding DNA: TGTGCCATCAGTGAAGACAGGGCTGAAAAACTGTTTTTT.

The rearrangement uses TRBV11-2 and TRBJ2-7, with 8 bases that match TRBD2. Germline lookup yields CDR1 SGHAT and CDR2 FQNNGV. This CDR3 has 15 amino acids. J was trimmed by 4 bases and V by 5 bases; bases with no gene match: 10. The DNA of the CDR3 is TGTGCCAGCAGCGCAGCGGGTAGCGGGAAGTACGAGCAGTACTTC. Its translation is CASSAAGSGKYEQYF.

The chain has TRBV9 and TRBJ2-7, with 10 positions matching TRBD2. The J segment lost 6 bases and the V segment lost 2 bases, leaving 2 bases of the junction unmatched. CDR1 and CDR2 from the germline V gene are SGDLS and YYNGEE. The CDR3 covers 13 residues. The CDR3 protein is CASSVLAGVEQYF. The CDR3 DNA reads as TGTGCCAGCAGCGTTCTAGCGGGAGTCGAGCAGTACTTC.

The chain employs TRBV4-2 and TRBJ2-7; a weak D match, TRBD1 (6 bases). CDR1 is LGHNA and CDR2 is YNFKEQ in the germline V gene. The CDR3 is 16 residues long. The V end was cut by 3 bases, the J end by 0 bases, with 15 bases between. The CDR3 region has the DNA TGTGCCAGCAGCCATGATGCCGTCAGGGGCTCCTACGAGCAGTACTTC. It translates to CASSHDAVRGSYEQYF.

The chain couples TRBV5-4 to TRBJ1-1, with D maybe TRBD1 (6 bases). Germline loops: CDR1 SGHNT, CDR2 YYREEE (reference sequence). Trimming shortened V by 0 bases and J by 4 bases, and 13 bases separated the two germline ends. CDR3 length: 15 amino acids. The CDR3 loop is CASSLAGTGITEAFF. The CDR3 bases are TGTGCCAGCAGCTTGGCCGGCACAGGGATCACTGAAGCTTTCTTT.

The rearrangement links TRBV10-3 to TRBJ2-2; 7 positions match TRBD1. With 4 bases clipped from V and 0 bases from J, the junction kept 2 bases outside the gene matches. The length of the CDR3 is 15 residues. Germline assignment: CDR1 ENHRY and CDR2 SYGVKD. The CDR3: CAISADRANTGELFF. The DNA of the CDR3 is TGTGCCATCAGTGCCGACAGGGCGAACACCGGGGAGCTGTTTTTT.

This clone was seen just once. The rearrangement joins TRBV7-8 to TRBJ1-5; D gene unclear. Germline V gives CDR1 SGHVS, CDR2 FQNEAQ. The CDR3 runs to 15 residues. With 5 bases removed from V and 4 bases from J, the gap between germline ends came to 15 bases. The CDR3 coding sequence is TGTGCCAGCAGCGAAGCTACAGTGGAAAATCAGCCCCAGCATTTT. It yields the protein CASSEATVENQPQHF. Together with reference TRBV7-8 and TRBJ1-5, the CDR3 gives the full variable domain: GAGVSQSPRYKVAKRGQDVALRCDPISGHVSLFWYQQALGQGPEFLTYFQNEAQLDKSGLPSDRFFAERPEGSVSTLKIQRTQQEDSAVYLCASSEATVENQPQHFGDGTRLSIL.

The rearrangement joins TRBV13 to TRBJ2-3; tentatively, D is TRBD1 (5 bases). CDR1 is PRHDT, CDR2 FYEKMQ, per germline (reference sequence). V was trimmed by 3 bases and J by 2 bases, leaving 18 bases between them. There are 17 residues in the CDR3. For the CDR3, the DNA is TGTGCCAGCAGCTTCATTTTACCAGCAGGGCACACAGATACGCAGTATTTT. Its protein is CASSFILPAGHTDTQYF. Variable domain in full (rest from reference TRBV13 and TRBJ2-3): AAGVIQSPRHLIKEKRETATLKCYPIPRHDTVYWYQQGPGQDPQFLISFYEKMQSDKGSIPDRFSAQQFSDYHSELNMSSLELGDSALYFCASSFILPAGHTDTQYFGPGTRLTVL.

The rearrangement links TRBV9 to TRBJ2-1, with 7 bases matching TRBD1. This CDR3 is built from 15 residues. Germline V gene lookup returns CDR1 SGDLS and CDR2 YYNGEE. With V trimmed by 2 bases and J by 5 bases, 7 bases remained unmatched. CDR3 nucleotides: TGTGCCAGCAGCGTGGGAGACAGGGAGAACAATGAGCAGTTCTTC. It encodes CASSVGDRENNEQFF. Drawing the rest from reference TRBV9 and TRBJ2-1, the complete variable domain is DSGVTQTPKHLITATGQRVTLRCSPRSGDLSVYWYQQSLDQGLQFLIQYYNGEERAKGNILERFSAQQFPDLHSELNLSSLELGDSALYFCASSVGDRENNEQFFGPGTRLTVL.

The rearrangement links TRBV18 to TRBJ1-2; 10 bases align to TRBD1. CDR1 and CDR2 from the germline V gene are KGHSH and LQKENI. Trimming at V came to 0 bases and at J to 7 bases, leaving 8 bases not matched to a gene. The CDR3 is 16 residues long. The CDR3 sequence: CASSPPGGQGDSGYTF. Written as DNA, the CDR3 is TGTGCCAGCTCACCACCAGGAGGACAGGGGGATTCTGGCTACACCTTC. Together with reference TRBV18 and TRBJ1-2, the CDR3 gives the full variable domain: NAGVMQNPRHLVRRRGQEARLRCSPMKGHSHVYWYRQLPEEGLKFMVYLQKENIIDESGMPKERFSAEFPKEGPSILRIQQVVRGDSAAYFCASSPPGGQGDSGYTFGSGTRLTVV.